This TCR beta chain was profiled in a study of T cell repertoires in cytomegalovirus infection. At the level of the study: Recently identified HLA-C-restricted CMV epitopes were used, and well-studied HLA-B-restricted CMV epitopes were used as well. An indication of both CMV infection and matching HLA type came from public TCR beta signatures.

Whole-study results and caveats: There were HLA-C-restricted CMV-specific TCR beta clonotypes dominating the ex vivo response.

TCRdb used MiXCR to reprocess the reads, holding one entry per CDR3 protein. Among some 900,000 distinct CDR3 sequences, about 31% were seen once, and the ten largest hold about an eighth. About this clonotype: Its specificity is not known.

CDR1 SEHNR and CDR2 FQNEAQ come from the germline V gene (reference sequence). This CDR3 is built from 16 residues. V shed 4 bases and J shed 8 bases, with 21 bases lying between them. The sequence derives from a human donor in good health (CMV status not recorded). Some clones in this sample may be carry-over from other donors' samples. The specimen comprised cultured CD8+ T cells from PBMCs, sampled from culture after CMV antigen stimulation. The chain links TRBV7-9 to TRBJ2-1, with D perhaps TRBD1 or TRBD2 (5 bases each). In DNA, the CDR3 is TGTGCCAGCAGCTCTTTGACGGGGCCTTCCTCTGATGAGCAGTTCTTC. This encodes CASSSLTGPSSDEQFF.